This section outlines one TCR beta chain sequence together with its context. The entry originates in a study of blood T cell repertoires in COVID-19. At the level of the study: Samples taken during acute and convalescent COVID-19 were collected in the United States, Italy and Spain. PBMCs, B-cell-depleted T cells, or T cells were the source of the cDNA or gDNA that made up the material.

Source study methods: Reference gene primer amplification gave nucleated cell count estimates. Sequencing used immunoSEQ multiplex PCR; TCRdb keeps in-frame clones, though not all of them. That table gives V, J and clone size, and the DNA gave D and trimming. This table has approximately 150,000 clones, 75% to 85% appearing once. CDR1 is LNHDA and CDR2 is SQIVND in the germline V gene (reference sequence). This CDR3 contains 15 residues. After removal of 6 bases from V and 2 bases from J, the junction contained 5 bases not matched to a gene. J is TRBJ2-5 and V is TRBV19, with 11 bases fitting TRBD1. This sequence originates from a woman aged 50 to 60 in a cohort sampled during active or convalescent COVID-19. The material sequenced was peripheral blood. CDR3 DNA sequence: TGTGCCAGTAGCGGGACAGGGGGTTTACAAGAGACCCAGTACTTC. Amino acids: CASSGTGGLQETQYF.